A selection of T cell receptor beta chains follows, all from one sample in a study of shared clonotypes between healthy human individuals. Repertoires were generated with immunoSEQ multiplex PCR, while TCRdb's copy carries only in-frame clones and drops some. The sample includes around 2.1 million clones, around 95% seen only once; the top ten take roughly 0.13%. Sequenced sample: naive CD4+ T cells sorted from blood. The receptor set was obtained from a young man in good health. The CDR3 runs from the conserved cysteine through the conserved F or W.

j_call,cdr3_length,v_call,cdr3_aa
TRBJ1-2,13,TRBV6-5,CASSNQINYGYTF
TRBJ2-2,15,TRBV5-4,CASSLEQGWTGELFF
TRBJ1-2,14,TRBV10-3,CASGTPPQGGGYTF
TRBJ2-5,10,TRBV29-1,CSVSQETQYF
TRBJ2-7,16,TRBV12-1,CASSLLRGNPTYEQYF
TRBJ1-2,13,TRBV6-5,CASSVRGGYGYTF
TRBJ2-3,16,TRBV14,CASSQDIRGNTDTQYF
TRBJ2-3,15,TRBV5-1,CASSIKTGGTDTQYF
TRBJ1-6,19,TRBV5-1,CASSLESGAGQPYNSPLHF
TRBJ2-1,14,TRBV5-4,CASSYGQGYNEQFF
TRBJ2-3,14,TRBV10-3,CAINYKKDTDTQYF
TRBJ2-5,15,TRBV10-1,CASSTSAGGEETQYF
TRBJ1-4,14,TRBV14,CASSQGGIGEKLFF
TRBJ1-2,15,TRBV5-1,CASSLALSANYGYTF
TRBJ1-1,13,TRBV5-1,CASSYTGTSEAFF
TRBJ1-2,15,TRBV5-5,CASSSRDGTNYGYTF
TRBJ2-7,15,TRBV6-5,CASQSGTSGTYEQYF
TRBJ2-5,15,TRBV18,CASSPIQGSQETQYF
TRBJ2-2,17,TRBV7-3,CASSRISGGPNTGELFF
TRBJ2-2,16,TRBV7-2,CASNLRGTANTGELFF
TRBJ1-1,15,TRBV6-6,CASSWGVSGQMGAFF
TRBJ2-3,13,TRBV19,CASSMGRADTQYF
TRBJ2-7,15,TRBV7-8,CASSANRVGSYEQYF
TRBJ1-2,16,TRBV6-1,CASSELLRGREEVGTF
TRBJ2-2,12,TRBV10-3,CAIGGNTGELFF
TRBJ2-5,13,TRBV29-1,CSVASGAQETQYF
TRBJ2-2,14,TRBV19,CASSIGGVAGELFF